The text below deals with one T cell receptor beta chain. Germline lookup yields CDR1 KGHDR and CDR2 SFDVKD. The CDR3 length is 13 residues. V was trimmed by 5 bases and J by 6 bases, leaving 9 bases between them. Original processing methods: How many nucleated cells were present was estimated from reference gene primer amplification. The method was immunoSEQ multiplex PCR; TCRdb's version includes in-frame clones alone and lacks a portion of them. From that table come the V and J calls and clone size; the DNA was used to work out D and trimming. The sample shows 210,000 or so clones, 84% of them seen only once. The data are from a study of blood T cell repertoires in COVID-19.

This sequence originates from a woman aged 65 to 85 with active or convalescent COVID-19. Sequenced sample: peripheral blood. The V and J genes are TRBV24-1 and TRBJ2-2; maybe TRBD1 (6 bases). The CDR3 coding sequence is TGTGCCACCAGTGTTACAGGGTCCGGGGAGCTGTTTTTT. Translating it yields CATSVTGSGELFF.